This record concerns one T cell receptor beta chain sequence. Molecular barcoded adaptors covering alpha/delta and beta/gamma chains were used on approximately 400 ng RNA. TCRdb ran MiXCR on the reads and lists one entry per CDR3 protein. Of approximately 150,000 distinct CDR3 sequences listed, about 13% were seen once; the top ten hold about 8.6%. The CDR3 runs to 15 residues. Germline values: CDR1 SGDLS, CDR2 YYNGEE. Between the trimmed V and J ends, which lost 0 bases and 1 base, there was a span of 10 bases. Bone marrow was sampled from every patient at the time of active disease. The data originate from a study of read filtering for tumor transcriptome and immune sequencing.

The chain recombines TRBV9 with TRBJ1-1, with TRBD1 as a possible D gene (5 bases). This clonotype was sampled from a donor aged 40 or over with multiple myeloma. The sequenced sample consisted of a population of CD138-negative cells sorted from bone marrow. The CDR3 nucleotides are TGTGCCAGCAGCGTAGAGGGGCAGTCGAACACTGAAGCTTTCTTT. It yields the protein CASSVEGQSNTEAFF.